This TCR beta chain was recovered during a study of T cells after yellow fever vaccination (dated by TCRdb to the late 2010s). Some background on the complete study: The SMART-Seq v4 Ultra Low Input RNA kit was used to prepare libraries from fractions with low cell numbers. To track T-cell clones before and after primary and booster YFV17D yellow fever vaccination, bulk TCR alpha and beta repertoires were sequenced longitudinally. Two healthy male donors made up the cohort, one aged 18 to 29 years and the other aged 30 to 40 years. Blood was drawn at multiple timepoints before and after primary and secondary immunization, with bulk PBMC replicates and cell subsets isolated.

The treatment or condition label here, explained by the study, means: live attenuated yellow fever vaccine strain. At every blood-draw timepoint, two biological replicates of bulk PBMCs were collected. PBMCs were isolated from peripheral blood using a standard Ficoll-Paque protocol. TriZol was used to extract RNA from bulk PBMCs, from CD4 and CD8 fractions, and from dextramer-positive and dextramer-negative fractions. The table lists this clonotype with many counts. Its recognized antigen is unknown. Base qualities were left out, and no much larger clone turns up one base away. Paper-wide results and their limitations: A small fraction of clonotypes showed up in both the CD4 and CD8 compartments, probably as a result of convergent recombination. Because abundant contaminating clonotypes from the bulk population could be contained in FACS-sorted repertoires, computational filtering was required. The secondary T-cell response was found to be weaker but faster than the primary response, with a peak reached on day 5 rather than on day 15. Because the study included only a couple of donors, the extent to which the findings can be generalized is limited. Most clones expanded after primary vaccination were re-detected after the booster (around 96% of CD4 and 88% of CD8), suggesting broad memory maintenance.

TCR cDNA was made using 5'RACE template switching, a step that added a universal primer site and unique molecular identifiers. Priming for cDNA synthesis came from both the TCR alpha and TCR beta constant segments. Two PCR steps were used to amplify libraries, with sample barcodes and sequencing adapters being added in the second step. Sequencing of the libraries was done on either Illumina HiSeq 2500 (2x100 bp) or NovaSeq (2x150 bp). In the source study's methods: MIGEC handled demultiplexing of reads and collapsing into UMI consensus sequences, while MiXCR performed V(D)J alignment. Clonotypes responding to the vaccine were identified with edgeR on replicate PBMC samples, with the criteria of FDR below 0.01 and a log2 fold change above 5 up to day 15. CD4 or CD8 identity was assigned to each bulk clonotype according to whether the clonotype was present at higher abundance in the sequenced CD4 repertoire or the sequenced CD8 repertoire. The public sequencing data were trimmed at Q25 with fastp and processed into clonotypes with MiXCR by TCRdb, which kept only in-frame beta chains. Each entry merges the rows of one CDR3 protein and shows their most common DNA and genes. It is TCRdb's table, rather than the study itself, that gives the V and J calls and clone size. Recorded for this sample are a few hundred thousand distinct CDR3 sequences; around 7% of them occurred a single time. The ten largest account for 15% to 20% of the sample.

Per the germline V gene, MGHDK is the CDR1 and SYGVNS is the CDR2. V and J are truncated by 5 bases and 7 bases respectively, leaving an intervening sequence of 22 bases. Including the terminal cysteine and phenylalanine, the CDR3 comprises 16 residues. The entry retains the CDR3 DNA only, 48 bases that are in frame from base 1. Sample: PBMCs, taken more than 40 days after the first yellow fever vaccination. This chain is built from TRBV25-1 and TRBJ2-3, with TRBD1 as a weak D call on 6 bases. This clonotype was obtained from a man aged 18 to 29 who received the YFV17D yellow fever vaccine. CDR3 loop: CASSTQGSVAGNTQYF. The DNA sequence is given as TGTGCCAGCAGTACCCAGGGGAGTGTCGCTGGAAATACGCAGTATTTT. The CDR3 plus the reference TRBV25-1 and TRBJ2-3 genes for the other parts give the full variable domain: EADIYQTPRYLVIGTGKKITLECSQTMGHDKMYWYQQDPGMELHLIHYSYGVNSTEKGDLSSESTVSRIRTEHFPLTLESARPSHTSQYLCASSTQGSVAGNTQYFGPGTRLTVL.